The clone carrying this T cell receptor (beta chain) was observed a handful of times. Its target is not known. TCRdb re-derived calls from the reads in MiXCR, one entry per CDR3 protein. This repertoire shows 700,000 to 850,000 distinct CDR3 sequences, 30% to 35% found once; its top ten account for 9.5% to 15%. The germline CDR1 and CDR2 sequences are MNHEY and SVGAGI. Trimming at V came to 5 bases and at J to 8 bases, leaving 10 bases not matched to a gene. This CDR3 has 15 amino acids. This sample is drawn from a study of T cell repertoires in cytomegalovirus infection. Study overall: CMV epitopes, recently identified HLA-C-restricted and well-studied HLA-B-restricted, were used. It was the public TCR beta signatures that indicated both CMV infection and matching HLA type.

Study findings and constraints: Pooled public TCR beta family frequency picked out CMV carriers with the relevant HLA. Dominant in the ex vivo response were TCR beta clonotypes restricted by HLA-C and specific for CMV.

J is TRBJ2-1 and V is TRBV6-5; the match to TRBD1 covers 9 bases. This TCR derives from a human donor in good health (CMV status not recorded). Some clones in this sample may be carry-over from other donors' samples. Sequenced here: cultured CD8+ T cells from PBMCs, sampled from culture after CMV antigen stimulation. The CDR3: CASSHTGTGYDEQFF. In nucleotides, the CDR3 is TGTGCCAGCAGTCACACCGGGACAGGGTATGATGAGCAGTTCTTC.